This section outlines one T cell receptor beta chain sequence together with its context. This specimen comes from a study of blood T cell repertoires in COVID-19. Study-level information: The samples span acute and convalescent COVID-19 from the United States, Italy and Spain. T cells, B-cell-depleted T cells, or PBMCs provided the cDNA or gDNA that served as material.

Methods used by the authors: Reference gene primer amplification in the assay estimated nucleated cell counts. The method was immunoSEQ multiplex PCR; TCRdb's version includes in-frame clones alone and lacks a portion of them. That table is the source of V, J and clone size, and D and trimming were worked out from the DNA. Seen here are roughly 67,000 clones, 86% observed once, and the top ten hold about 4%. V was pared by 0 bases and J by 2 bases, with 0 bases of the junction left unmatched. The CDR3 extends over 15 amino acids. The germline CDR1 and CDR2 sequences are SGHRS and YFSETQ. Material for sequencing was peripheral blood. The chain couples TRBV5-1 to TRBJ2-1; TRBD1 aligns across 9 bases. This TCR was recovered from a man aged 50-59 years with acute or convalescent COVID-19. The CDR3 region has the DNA TGCGCCAGCAGCTTGGGGACAGGGGCCTACAATGAGCAGTTCTTC. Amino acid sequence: CASSLGTGAYNEQFF.